The present T cell receptor beta chain was sequenced within a study of T cells in Graves' hyperthyroidism and ophthalmopathy. The CDR3 covers 14 residues. Per the germline V gene, CDR1 is LGHDT and CDR2 is YNNKEL (reference sequence). V was clipped by 4 bases and J by 1 base; unmatched bases: 3. Amplified TCR beta CDR3 regions came from RNA transcripts. The HTBI primer set served for first-round RT-PCR of the TCR CDR3. TCRdb fed the multiplex PCR reads into MiXCR, producing one record per CDR3 protein. The repertoire holds about 640,000 distinct CDR3 sequences, with about 20% as singletons. This clonotype was counted ten times or more. Its cognate antigen is unknown. The study's findings and limits: Most clonotypes expanded in thyroid above 0.001 were likewise present in blood. Stable hyperthyroidism and ophthalmopathy were separated using 13 V-J signatures.

Each ophthalmopathy patient scored at least 3 on the Clinical Activity Score and at least 4 on NOSPECS grade, with duration under 3 months. PBMCs were collected from an approximately 9.5 ml volume of fresh peripheral blood. The chain recombines TRBV3-1 with TRBJ2-5; TRBD1 aligns across 7 bases. The sequenced material came from blood. This TCR came from a man aged 30 to 39 with Graves' ophthalmopathy. The CDR3 is CASSLDRLQETQYF. Written as DNA, the CDR3 is TGTGCCAGCAGCCTGGACAGGCTCCAAGAGACCCAGTACTTC.